What follows describes a single T cell receptor beta chain. Its antigen is still unknown. With 60 Vbeta and 13 Jbeta primers, the PCR was carried out. Using immunoSEQ multiplex PCR, the repertoire was profiled, and TCRdb retains in-frame clones only, with some absent. The sample shows 90,000 to 100,000 clones, 75% to 85% of them seen only once. The sample belongs to a study of cytomegalovirus exposure and HLA in healthy donors. General study findings and limits: Among CMV-associated TCR beta chains, most appeared HLA-restricted in a later analysis. Productive rates of about 90% or about 30% were seen for most TCR beta V segments in an earlier analysis.

CDR1 is SGHRS and CDR2 is YFSETQ in the germline V gene. The trim removed 7 bases at V and 8 bases at J, leaving 7 bases unmatched. The CDR3 consists of 12 residues. The chain recombines TRBV5-1 with TRBJ1-2, with 8 bases matching TRBD1. The sequenced sample was PBMCs. This TCR was sampled from a man aged 18 to 29 in good health and CMV-seronegative. The CDR3 DNA is TGCGCCAGCTCAGGACAGGGAAGAGGCTACACCTTC. It specifies CASSGQGRGYTF.